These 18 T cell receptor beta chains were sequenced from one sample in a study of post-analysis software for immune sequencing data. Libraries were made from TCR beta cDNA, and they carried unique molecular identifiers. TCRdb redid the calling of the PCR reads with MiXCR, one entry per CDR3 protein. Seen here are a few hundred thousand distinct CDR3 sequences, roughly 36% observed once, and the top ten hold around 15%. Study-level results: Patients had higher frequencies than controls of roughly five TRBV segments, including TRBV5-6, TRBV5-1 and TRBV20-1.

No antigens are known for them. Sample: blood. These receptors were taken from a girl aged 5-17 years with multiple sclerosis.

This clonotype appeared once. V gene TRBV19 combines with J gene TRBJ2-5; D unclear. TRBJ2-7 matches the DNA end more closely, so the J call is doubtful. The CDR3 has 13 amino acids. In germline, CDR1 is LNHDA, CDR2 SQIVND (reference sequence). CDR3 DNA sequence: TGTGCCAGTAGTATTGCCAGCCTCTACGAGCAGTACTTC. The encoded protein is CASSIASLYEQYF.

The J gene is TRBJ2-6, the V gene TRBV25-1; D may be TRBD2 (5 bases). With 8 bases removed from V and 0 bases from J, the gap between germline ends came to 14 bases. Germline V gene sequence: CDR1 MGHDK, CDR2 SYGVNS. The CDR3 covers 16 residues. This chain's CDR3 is CASAPHEGSGANVLTF. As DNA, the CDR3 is TGTGCCAGCGCGCCGCATGAGGGCTCTGGGGCCAACGTCCTGACTTTC.

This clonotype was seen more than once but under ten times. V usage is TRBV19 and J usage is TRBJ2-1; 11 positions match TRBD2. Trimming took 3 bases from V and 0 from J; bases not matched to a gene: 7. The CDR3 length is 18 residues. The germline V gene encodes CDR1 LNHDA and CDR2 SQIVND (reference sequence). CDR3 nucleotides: TGTGCCAGTAGTATTAGCGGGGGGGCCCTGGTCTCCTACAATGAGCAGTTCTTC. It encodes CASSISGGALVSYNEQFF.

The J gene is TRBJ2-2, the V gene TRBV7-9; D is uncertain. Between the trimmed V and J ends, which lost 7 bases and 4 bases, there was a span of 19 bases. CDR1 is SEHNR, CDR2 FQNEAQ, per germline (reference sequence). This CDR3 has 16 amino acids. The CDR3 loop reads CASTGSSGAGTGELFF. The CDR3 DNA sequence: TGTGCCAGCACGGGCTCCTCAGGTGCTGGCACCGGGGAGCTGTTTTTT. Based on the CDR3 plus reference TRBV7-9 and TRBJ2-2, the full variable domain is DTGVSQNPRHKITKRGQNVTFRCDPISEHNRLYWYRQTLGQGPEFLTYFQNEAQLEKSRLLSDRFSAERPKGSFSTLEIQRTEQGDSAMYLCASTGSSGAGTGELFFGEGSRLTVL.

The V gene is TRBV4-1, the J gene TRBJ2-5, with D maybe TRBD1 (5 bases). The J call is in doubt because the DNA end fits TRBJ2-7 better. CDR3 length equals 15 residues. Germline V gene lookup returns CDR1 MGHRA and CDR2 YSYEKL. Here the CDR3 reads CASSQDPDTGYEQYF. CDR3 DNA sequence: TGCGCCAGCAGCCAAGATCCGGACACTGGTTACGAGCAGTACTTC.

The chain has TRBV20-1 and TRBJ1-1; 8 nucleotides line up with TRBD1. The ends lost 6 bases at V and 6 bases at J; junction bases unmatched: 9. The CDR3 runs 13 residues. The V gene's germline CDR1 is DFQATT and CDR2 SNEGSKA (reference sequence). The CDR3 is CSARQGLDPEAFF. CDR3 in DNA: TGCAGTGCCCGACAGGGGTTAGATCCTGAAGCTTTCTTT.

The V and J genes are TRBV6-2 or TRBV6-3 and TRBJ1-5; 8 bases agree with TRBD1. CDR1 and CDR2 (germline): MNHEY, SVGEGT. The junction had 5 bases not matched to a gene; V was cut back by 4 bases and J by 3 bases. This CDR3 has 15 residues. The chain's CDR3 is CASSFQGADNQPQHF. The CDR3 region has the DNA TGTGCCAGCAGTTTCCAGGGGGCGGACAATCAGCCCCAGCATTTT.

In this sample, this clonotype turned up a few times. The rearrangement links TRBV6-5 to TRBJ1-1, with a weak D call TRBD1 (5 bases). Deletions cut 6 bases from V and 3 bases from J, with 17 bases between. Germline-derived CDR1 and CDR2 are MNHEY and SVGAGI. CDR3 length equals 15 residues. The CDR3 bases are TGTGCCAGCAGAAACGGGAGGGGAGGGGACACTGAAGCTTTCTTT. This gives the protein CASRNGRGGDTEAFF.

This CDR3 is CTWAVPGELFF. In nucleotides, the CDR3 is TGTACTTGGGCGGTACCCGGGGAGCTGTTTTTT. The chain links TRBV6-7 to TRBJ2-2; D uncertain. TRBV6-7 qualifies as an ORF whose function is uncertain. The CDR3 loop spans 11 amino acids.

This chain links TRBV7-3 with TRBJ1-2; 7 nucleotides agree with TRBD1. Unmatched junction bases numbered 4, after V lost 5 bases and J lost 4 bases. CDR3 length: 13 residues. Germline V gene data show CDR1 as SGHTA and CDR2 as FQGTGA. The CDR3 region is CASSPDRAYGYTF. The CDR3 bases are TGTGCCAGCAGCCCCGACAGGGCCTATGGCTACACCTTC.

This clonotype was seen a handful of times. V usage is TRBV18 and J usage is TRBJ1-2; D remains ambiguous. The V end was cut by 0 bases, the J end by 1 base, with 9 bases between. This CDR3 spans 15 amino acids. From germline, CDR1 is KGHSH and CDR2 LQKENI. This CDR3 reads CASSPPVGINYGYTF. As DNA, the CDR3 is TGTGCCAGCTCACCACCAGTGGGAATTAACTATGGCTACACCTTC.

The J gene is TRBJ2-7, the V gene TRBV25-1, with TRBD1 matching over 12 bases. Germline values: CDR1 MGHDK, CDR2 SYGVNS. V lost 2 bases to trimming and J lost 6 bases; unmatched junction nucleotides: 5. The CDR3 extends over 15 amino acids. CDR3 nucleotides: TGTGCCAGCAGTGAAGGGGGGACAGGGGGCGGCGAGCAGTACTTC. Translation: CASSEGGTGGGEQYF.

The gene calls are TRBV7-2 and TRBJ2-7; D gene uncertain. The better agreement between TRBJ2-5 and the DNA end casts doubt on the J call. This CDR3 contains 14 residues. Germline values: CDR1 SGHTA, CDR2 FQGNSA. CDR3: CASSLSRRVETQYF. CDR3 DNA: TGTGCCAGCAGCTTATCCCGACGGGTAGAGACCCAGTACTTC.

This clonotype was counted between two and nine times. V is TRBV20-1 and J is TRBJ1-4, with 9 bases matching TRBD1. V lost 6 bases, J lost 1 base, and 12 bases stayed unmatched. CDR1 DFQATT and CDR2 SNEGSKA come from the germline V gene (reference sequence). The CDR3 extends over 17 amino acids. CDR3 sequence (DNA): TGCAGTGCGACGGTCCCGGGACAGGGTGTAACTAATGAAAAACTGTTTTTT. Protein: CSATVPGQGVTNEKLFF.

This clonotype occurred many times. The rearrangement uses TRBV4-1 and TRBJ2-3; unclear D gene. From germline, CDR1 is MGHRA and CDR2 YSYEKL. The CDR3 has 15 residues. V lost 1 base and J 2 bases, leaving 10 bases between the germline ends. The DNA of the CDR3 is TGCGCCAGCAGCCAAGTGGGTCTTCCCACAGATACGCAGTATTTT. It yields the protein CASSQVGLPTDTQYF.

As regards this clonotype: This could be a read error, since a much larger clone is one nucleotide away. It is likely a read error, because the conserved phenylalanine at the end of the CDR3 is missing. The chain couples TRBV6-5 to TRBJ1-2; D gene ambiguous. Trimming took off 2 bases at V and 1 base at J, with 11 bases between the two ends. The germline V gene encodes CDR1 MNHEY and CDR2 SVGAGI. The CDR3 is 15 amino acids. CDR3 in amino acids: CASSYDRTYNYGYTS. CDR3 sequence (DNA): TGTGCCAGCAGTTACGACCGGACTTATAACTATGGCTACACCTCC.

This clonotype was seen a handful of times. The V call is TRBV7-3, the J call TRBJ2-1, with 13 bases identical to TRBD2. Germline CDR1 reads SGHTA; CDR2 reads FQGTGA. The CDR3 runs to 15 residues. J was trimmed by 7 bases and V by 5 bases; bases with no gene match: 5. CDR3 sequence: CASSTLAGGQNEQFF. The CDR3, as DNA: TGTGCCAGCAGCACACTAGCGGGGGGGCAGAATGAGCAGTTCTTC.

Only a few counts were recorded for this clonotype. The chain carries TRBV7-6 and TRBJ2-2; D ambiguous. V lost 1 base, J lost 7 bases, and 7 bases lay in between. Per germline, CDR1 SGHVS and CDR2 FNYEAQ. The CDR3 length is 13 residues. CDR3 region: CASSLGRSGELFF. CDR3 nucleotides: TGTGCCAGCAGCTTAGGGCGGAGCGGGGAGCTGTTTTTT. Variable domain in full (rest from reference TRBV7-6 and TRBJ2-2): GAGVSQSPRYKVTKRGQDVALRCDPISGHVSLYWYRQALGQGPEFLTYFNYEAQQDKSGLPNDRFSAERPEGSISTLTIQRTEQRDSAMYRCASSLGRSGELFFGEGSRLTVL.